One and the same sample provided the 5 T cell receptor beta chains below, sequenced in a study of blood T cell repertoires in COVID-19. Data came from immunoSEQ multiplex PCR; TCRdb stores just in-frame clones and leaves some out. The sample gives about 30,000 clones, 65% to 85% of which show up once; 2.5% to 3.5% is in the top ten. The sequenced material came from peripheral blood. The source is a man in his 70s with COVID-19, enrolled during active disease.

The rearrangement joins TRBV2 to TRBJ1-5; the D is unclear. CDR3 length: 15 residues. The germline gives CDR1 SNHLY, CDR2 FYNNEI. Trimming pared 0 bases from V and 2 bases from J, leaving 8 bases between. The CDR3 sequence: CASSEAMAGNQPQHF. As DNA, the CDR3 is TGTGCCAGCAGTGAAGCGATGGCAGGCAATCAGCCCCAGCATTTT.

The V and J genes are TRBV18 and TRBJ1-1, with 7 bases identical to TRBD1. Trimming took 1 base from V and 8 from J; bases not matched to a gene: 4. Germline V lookup: CDR1 KGHSH, CDR2 LQKENI. This CDR3 is 13 amino acids long. The CDR3 is CASSPREQGEAFF. The CDR3 DNA is TGTGCCAGCTCACCACGGGAACAGGGGGAAGCTTTCTTT.

A few counts support this clone. The CDR3 DNA sequence: TGTGCCAGCAGCACTAGCGGGAGAGGCGACACCGGGGAGCTGTTTTTT. It is translated as CASSTSGRGDTGELFF. This chain links TRBV7-9 with TRBJ2-2; 11 positions agree with TRBD2. Germline values: CDR1 SEHNR, CDR2 FQNEAQ (reference sequence). The CDR3 has 16 amino acids. V gave up 5 bases and J gave up 3 bases; unmatched junction bases: 5.

The J gene is TRBJ2-2, the V gene TRBV19, with 9 bases aligning to TRBD1. Germline V gene data show CDR1 as LNHDA and CDR2 as SQIVND (reference sequence). The CDR3 consists of 15 residues. V lost 11 bases and J lost 4; bases outside the gene matches: 11. CDR3 DNA sequence: TGTGCCGGGTCGGACAGGGGAGGTTTCACCGGGGAGCTGTTTTTT. Protein: CAGSDRGGFTGELFF. The variable domain in full, with the rest retrieved from reference TRBV19 and TRBJ2-2, is DGGITQSPKYLFRKEGQNVTLSCEQNLNHDAMYWYRQDPGQGLRLIYYSQIVNDFQKGDIAEGYSVSREKKESFPLTVTSAQKNPTAFYLCAGSDRGGFTGELFFGEGSRLTVL.

This sequence joins TRBV11-1 and TRBJ2-1; 9 bases match TRBD2. Germline V lookup: CDR1 SGHAT, CDR2 FQDESV (reference sequence). The CDR3 extends over 16 amino acids. With 5 bases clipped from V and 4 bases from J, the junction kept 9 bases outside the gene matches. CDR3 sequence reads: CASSPPVGLAYNEQFF. DNA of the CDR3: TGTGCCAGCAGCCCCCCCGTCGGACTAGCGTACAATGAGCAGTTCTTC.